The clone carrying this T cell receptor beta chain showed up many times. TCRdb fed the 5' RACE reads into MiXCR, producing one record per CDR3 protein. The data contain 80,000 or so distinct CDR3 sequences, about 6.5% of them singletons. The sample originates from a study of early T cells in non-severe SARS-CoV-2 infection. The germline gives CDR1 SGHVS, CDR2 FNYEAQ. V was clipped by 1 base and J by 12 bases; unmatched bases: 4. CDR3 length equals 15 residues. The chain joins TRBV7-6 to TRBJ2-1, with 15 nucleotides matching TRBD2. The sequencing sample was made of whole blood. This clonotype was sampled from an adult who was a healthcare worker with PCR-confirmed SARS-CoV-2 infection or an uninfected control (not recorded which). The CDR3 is CASSLGRTSGRVQFF. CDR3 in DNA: TGTGCCAGCAGCTTAGGCAGGACTAGCGGGAGGGTGCAGTTCTTC. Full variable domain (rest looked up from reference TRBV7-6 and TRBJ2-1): GAGVSQSPRYKVTKRGQDVALRCDPISGHVSLYWYRQALGQGPEFLTYFNYEAQQDKSGLPNDRFSAERPEGSISTLTIQRTEQRDSAMYRCASSLGRTSGRVQFFGPGTRLTVL.